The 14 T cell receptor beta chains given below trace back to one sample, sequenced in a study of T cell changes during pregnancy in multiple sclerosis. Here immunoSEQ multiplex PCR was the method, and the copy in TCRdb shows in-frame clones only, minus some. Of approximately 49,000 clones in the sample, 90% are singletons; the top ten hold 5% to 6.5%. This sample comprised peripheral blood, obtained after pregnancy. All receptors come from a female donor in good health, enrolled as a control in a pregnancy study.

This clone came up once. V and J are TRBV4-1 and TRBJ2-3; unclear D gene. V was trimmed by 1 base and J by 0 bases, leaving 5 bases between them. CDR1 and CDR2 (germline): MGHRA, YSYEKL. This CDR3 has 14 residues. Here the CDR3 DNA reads TGCGCCAGCAGCCAAGCCCGGAGCACAGATACGCAGTATTTT. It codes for CASSQARSTDTQYF.

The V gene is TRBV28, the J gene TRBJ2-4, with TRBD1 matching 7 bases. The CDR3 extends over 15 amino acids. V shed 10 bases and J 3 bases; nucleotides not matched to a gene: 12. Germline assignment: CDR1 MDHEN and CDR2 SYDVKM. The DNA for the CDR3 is TGTGCCACTGCGGCTTCCGGGACAGTCAAAAACATTCAGTACTTC. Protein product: CATAASGTVKNIQYF.

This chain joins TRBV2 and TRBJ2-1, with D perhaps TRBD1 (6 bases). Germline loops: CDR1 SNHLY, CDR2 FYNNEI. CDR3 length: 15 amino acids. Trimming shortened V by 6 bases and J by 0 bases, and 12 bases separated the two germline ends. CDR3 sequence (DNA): TGTGCCAGCAGGCAATGGACAGTCTCCTACAATGAGCAGTTCTTC. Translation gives CASRQWTVSYNEQFF. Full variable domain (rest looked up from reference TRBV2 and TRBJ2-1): EPEVTQTPSHQVTQMGQEVILRCVPISNHLYFYWYRQILGQKVEFLVSFYNNEISEKSEIFDDQFSVERPDGSNFTLKIRSTKLEDSAMYFCASRQWTVSYNEQFFGPGTRLTVL.

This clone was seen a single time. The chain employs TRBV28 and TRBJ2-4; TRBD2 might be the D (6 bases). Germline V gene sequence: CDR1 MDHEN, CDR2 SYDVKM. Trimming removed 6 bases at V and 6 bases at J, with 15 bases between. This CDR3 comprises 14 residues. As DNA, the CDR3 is TGTGCCAGCAGCCCTAGGAGGGAAGGAAACATTCAGTACTTC. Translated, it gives CASSPRREGNIQYF. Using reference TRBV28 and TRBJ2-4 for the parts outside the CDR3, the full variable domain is DVKVTQSSRYLVKRTGEKVFLECVQDMDHENMFWYRQDPGLGLRLIYFSYDVKMKEKGDIPEGYSVSREKKERFSLILESASTNQTSMYLCASSPRREGNIQYFGAGTRLSVL.

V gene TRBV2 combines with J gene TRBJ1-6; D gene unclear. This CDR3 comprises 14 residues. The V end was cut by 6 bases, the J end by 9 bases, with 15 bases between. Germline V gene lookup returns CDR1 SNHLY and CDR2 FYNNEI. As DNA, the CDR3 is TGTGCCAGCAGCTACTCTTCGGAGGGTTCACCCCTCCACTTT. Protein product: CASSYSSEGSPLHF.

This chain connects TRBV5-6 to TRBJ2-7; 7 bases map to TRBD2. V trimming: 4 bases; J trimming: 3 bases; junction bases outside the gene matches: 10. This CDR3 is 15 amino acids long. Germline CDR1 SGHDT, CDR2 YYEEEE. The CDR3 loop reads CASSQRSGAHYEQYF. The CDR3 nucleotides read TGTGCCAGCAGCCAACGGAGCGGGGCCCACTACGAGCAGTACTTC.

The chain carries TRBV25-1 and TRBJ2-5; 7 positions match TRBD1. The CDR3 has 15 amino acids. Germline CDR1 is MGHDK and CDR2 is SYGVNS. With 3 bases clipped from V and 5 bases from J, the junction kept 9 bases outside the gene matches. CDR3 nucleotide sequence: TGTGCCAGCAGTGATAGGCAGGGGGTTTGGGAGACCCAGTACTTC. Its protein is CASSDRQGVWETQYF.

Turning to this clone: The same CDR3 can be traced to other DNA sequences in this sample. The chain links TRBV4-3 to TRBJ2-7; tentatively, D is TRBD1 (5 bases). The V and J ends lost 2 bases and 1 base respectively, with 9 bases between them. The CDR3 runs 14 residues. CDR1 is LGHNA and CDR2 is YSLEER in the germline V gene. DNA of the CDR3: TGCGCCAGCAGCCAAAGCCCAGGGTCCTACGAGCAGTACTTC. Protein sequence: CASSQSPGSYEQYF.

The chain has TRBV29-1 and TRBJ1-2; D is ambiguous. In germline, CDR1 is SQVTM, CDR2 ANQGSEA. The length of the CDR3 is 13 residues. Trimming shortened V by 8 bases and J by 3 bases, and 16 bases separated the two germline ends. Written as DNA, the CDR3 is TGCAGCTACGAGGGTGGGGTGGACTATGGCTACACCTTC. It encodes CSYEGGVDYGYTF.

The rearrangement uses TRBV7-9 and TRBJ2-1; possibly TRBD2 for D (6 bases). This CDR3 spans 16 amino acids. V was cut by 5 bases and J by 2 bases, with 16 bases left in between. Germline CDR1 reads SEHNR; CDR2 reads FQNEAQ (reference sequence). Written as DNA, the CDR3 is TGTGCCAGCAGCCCCGTAGGAGGGCGAACCTACAATGAGCAGTTCTTC. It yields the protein CASSPVGGRTYNEQFF.

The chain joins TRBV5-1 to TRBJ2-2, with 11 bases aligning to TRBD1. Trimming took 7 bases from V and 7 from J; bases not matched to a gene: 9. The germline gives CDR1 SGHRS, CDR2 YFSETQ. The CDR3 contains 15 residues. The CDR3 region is CASHDRDRGVGELFF. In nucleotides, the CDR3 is TGCGCCAGCCACGACCGGGACAGGGGGGTCGGGGAGCTGTTTTTT.

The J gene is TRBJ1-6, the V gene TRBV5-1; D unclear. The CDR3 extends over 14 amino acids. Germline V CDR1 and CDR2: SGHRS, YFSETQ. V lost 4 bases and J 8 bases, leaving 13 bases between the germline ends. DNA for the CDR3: TGCGCCAGCAGCCGGAGCGGGAGTGATTCACCCCTCCACTTT. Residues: CASSRSGSDSPLHF. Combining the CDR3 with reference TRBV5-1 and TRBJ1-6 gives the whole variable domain KAGVTQTPRYLIKTRGQQVTLSCSPISGHRSVSWYQQTPGQGLQFLFEYFSETQRNKGNFPGRFSGRQFSNSRSEMNVSTLELGDSALYLCASSRSGSDSPLHFGNGTRLTVT.

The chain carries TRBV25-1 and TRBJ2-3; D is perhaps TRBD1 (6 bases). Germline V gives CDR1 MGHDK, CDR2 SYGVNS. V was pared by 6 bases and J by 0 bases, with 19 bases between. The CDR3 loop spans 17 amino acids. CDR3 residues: CASSLQGIGSSTDTQYF. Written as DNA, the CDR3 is TGTGCCAGCAGCCTACAGGGTATCGGCTCTAGCACAGATACGCAGTATTTT.

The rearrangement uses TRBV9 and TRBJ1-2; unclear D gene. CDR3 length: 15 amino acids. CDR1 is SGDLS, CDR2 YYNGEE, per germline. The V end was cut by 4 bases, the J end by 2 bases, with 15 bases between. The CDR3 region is CASSHGSQINYGYTF. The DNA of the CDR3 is TGTGCCAGCAGCCACGGGAGTCAGATCAACTATGGCTACACCTTC.